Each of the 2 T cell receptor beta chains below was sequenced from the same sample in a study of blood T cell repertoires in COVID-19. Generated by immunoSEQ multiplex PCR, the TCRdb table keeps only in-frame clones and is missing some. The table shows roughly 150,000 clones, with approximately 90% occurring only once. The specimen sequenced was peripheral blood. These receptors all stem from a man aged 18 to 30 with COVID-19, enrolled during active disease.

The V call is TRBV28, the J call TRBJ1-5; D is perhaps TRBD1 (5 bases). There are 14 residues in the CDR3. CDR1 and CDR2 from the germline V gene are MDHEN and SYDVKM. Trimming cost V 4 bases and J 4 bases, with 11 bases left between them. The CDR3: CASSYTGINQPQHF. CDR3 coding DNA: TGTGCCAGCAGTTATACAGGAATTAATCAGCCCCAGCATTTT.

CDR3 DNA: TGTGCCAGCAGTTTAAGGGGGTTGTCCTACGAGCAGTACTTC. Translated: CASSLRGLSYEQYF. This chain connects TRBV28 to TRBJ2-7; the D gene is possibly TRBD1 (6 bases). This CDR3 is built from 14 residues. CDR1 is MDHEN and CDR2 is SYDVKM in the germline V gene. The germline V and J ends were trimmed by 2 bases and 1 base, with 9 bases remaining between them.